This T cell receptor (beta chain) was found in a study of metastatic and nonmetastatic thyroid tumors. Turning to the study itself: Samples came from malignant and benign thyroid patients, and repertoires were compared across blood and tumor or nodule tissue.

The CDR3 spans 14 residues. Germline V gene data show CDR1 as MNHNS and CDR2 as SASEGT. Trimming took 7 bases from V and 3 from J, leaving 15 bases between them. All patients were untreated before thyroid surgery. Study conclusions and caveats: Malignant thyroid tumors reportedly exceeded benign nodules significantly in TCR beta diversity, with the difference appearing in blood and tumor.

This clone was picked up a small number of times. Its specificity is unknown. As processed by the authors: Differences in CDR3 between clinicopathological groups were drawn on to build a classifier intended to discriminate distant-metastatic papillary thyroid cancer patients. Via MiXCR, TCRdb re-called the PCR reads. The V and J calls were not made by the authors but by TCRdb's processing. The sample carries 30,000 to 35,000 clones, about 16% recorded once. V usage is TRBV6-1 and J usage is TRBJ1-2; D might be TRBD1 (5 bases). The TCR sequence derives from a female donor with papillary thyroid cancer or a benign thyroid nodule (not recorded which). Some clones in this sample may be carry-over from other donors' samples. The sample was blood. The CDR3 nucleotides read TGTGCCAGCACCGATAGGGGTGTGTACTATGGCTACACCTTC. Its protein is CASTDRGVYYGYTF.